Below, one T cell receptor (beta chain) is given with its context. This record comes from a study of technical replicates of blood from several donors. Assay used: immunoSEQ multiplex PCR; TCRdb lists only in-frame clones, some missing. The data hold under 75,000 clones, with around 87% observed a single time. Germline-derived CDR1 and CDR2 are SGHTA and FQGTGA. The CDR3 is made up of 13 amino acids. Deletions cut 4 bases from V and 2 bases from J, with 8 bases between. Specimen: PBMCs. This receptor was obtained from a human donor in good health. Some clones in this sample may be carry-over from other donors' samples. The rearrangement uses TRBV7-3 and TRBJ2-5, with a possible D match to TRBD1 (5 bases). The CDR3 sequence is CASSSQGQETQYF. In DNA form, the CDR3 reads TGTGCCAGCAGCTCTCAGGGACAAGAGACCCAGTACTTC.